Presented here are 17 T cell receptor beta chains from one specimen sequenced in a study of blood T cells in healthy people across ages. Sample-barcoded 5' priming and a J-beta primer mix drove a second PCR of roughly 6 to 12 cycles. TCRdb re-derived calls from the 5' RACE reads in MiXCR, one entry per CDR3 protein. The sample includes about 1.6 million distinct CDR3 sequences, about 31% seen only once; the top ten take roughly 10%. Sequences were obtained from blood. Source of these receptors: a woman between 25 and 40 years old in good health.

The V call is TRBV20-1, the J call TRBJ2-7; weak D call: TRBD1 (5 bases). The CDR3 length is 14 residues. Per germline, CDR1 DFQATT and CDR2 SNEGSKA (reference sequence). V was cut by 5 bases and J by 0 bases, with 14 bases left in between. The CDR3 DNA follows: TGCAGTGCTCCTACAGGTTTCCCCTCCTACGAGCAGTACTTC. Translated, it gives CSAPTGFPSYEQYF.

This chain links TRBV11-2 with TRBJ2-1; TRBD2 matches at 9 bases. Looked up from germline, CDR1 is SGHAT and CDR2 is FQNNGV. Trimming at V came to 5 bases and at J to 5 bases, leaving 10 bases not matched to a gene. The length of the CDR3 is 16 residues. The CDR3 protein is CASSPYWREGNNEQFF. Here the CDR3 DNA reads TGTGCCAGCAGCCCCTACTGGCGGGAGGGGAACAATGAGCAGTTCTTC.

The V call is TRBV6-5, the J call TRBJ2-1, with D tentatively TRBD2 (5 bases). The CDR3 contains 16 residues. With 7 bases removed from V and 0 bases from J, the gap between germline ends came to 16 bases. CDR1 is MNHEY, CDR2 SVGAGI, per germline. The CDR3 here is CASKNSVSSSYNEQFF. Here the CDR3 DNA reads TGTGCCAGCAAAAATAGCGTGAGCTCCTCCTACAATGAGCAGTTCTTC.

The J gene is TRBJ2-3, the V gene TRBV4-2; the D is unclear. Trimming stripped 7 bases from V and 3 bases from J, with 17 bases between. The CDR3 sequence is 15 residues long. CDR1 is LGHNA, CDR2 YNFKEQ, per germline. CDR3 sequence reads: CASTRLAASTDTQYF. The CDR3 nucleotides are TGTGCCAGCACCCGACTCGCGGCTAGTACAGATACGCAGTATTTT.

This chain uses TRBV5-1 with TRBJ2-7, with 7 bases identical to TRBD1. The CDR3 has 14 residues. V lost 4 bases and J lost 4; bases outside the gene matches: 8. The germline V gene has CDR1 SGHRS and CDR2 YFSETQ. CDR3 sequence: CASSGMGQPYEQYF. Written as DNA, the CDR3 is TGCGCCAGCAGCGGGATGGGACAGCCTTACGAGCAGTACTTC.

Only a few counts were recorded for this clonotype. The rearrangement joins TRBV9 to TRBJ2-5, with 11 bases lining up with TRBD2. Trimming at V came to 0 bases and at J to 4 bases, leaving 5 bases not matched to a gene. Germline CDR1 is SGDLS and CDR2 is YYNGEE. The CDR3 spans 16 residues. The CDR3 protein is CASSVGLAGGSETQYF. CDR3 nucleotides: TGTGCCAGCAGCGTAGGTCTAGCGGGAGGATCAGAGACCCAGTACTTC.

The rearrangement links TRBV7-2 to TRBJ1-1; the D is unclear. The V end was cut by 1 base, the J end by 1 base, with 7 bases between. Germline V gives CDR1 SGHTA, CDR2 FQGNSA. This CDR3 has 14 residues. CDR3 sequence reads: CASSLVATNTEAFF. The CDR3, as DNA: TGTGCCAGCAGCTTAGTTGCGACGAACACTGAAGCTTTCTTT.

The V gene is TRBV10-2, the J gene TRBJ2-7; maybe TRBD2 (6 bases). This CDR3 has 15 amino acids. V gave up 3 bases and J gave up 0 bases, with 12 bases separating them. In germline, CDR1 is WSHSY, CDR2 SAAADI. The CDR3 region is CASSDEAGNSYEQYF. The CDR3 DNA reads as TGCGCCAGCAGTGATGAGGCGGGAAACTCCTACGAGCAGTACTTC.

The rearrangement links TRBV27 to TRBJ2-2; TRBD1 matches at 7 bases. Germline loops: CDR1 MNHEY, CDR2 SMNVEV (reference sequence). CDR3 length: 15 amino acids. J was trimmed by 0 bases and V by 5 bases; bases with no gene match: 3. The CDR3 DNA reads TGTGCCAGCAGTCGGGGACAGACGAACACCGGGGAGCTGTTTTTT. This gives the protein CASSRGQTNTGELFF.

Only a few counts were recorded for this clonotype. The chain joins TRBV5-1 to TRBJ2-1; 9 bases are a match to TRBD1. The trim removed 5 bases at V and 6 bases at J, leaving 9 bases unmatched. CDR3 length: 15 amino acids. Per the germline V gene, CDR1 is SGHRS and CDR2 is YFSETQ. CDR3: CASSSGTGMRNEQFF. DNA for the CDR3: TGCGCCAGCAGTTCCGGGACAGGGATGCGCAATGAGCAGTTCTTC. Full variable domain (rest looked up from reference TRBV5-1 and TRBJ2-1): KAGVTQTPRYLIKTRGQQVTLSCSPISGHRSVSWYQQTPGQGLQFLFEYFSETQRNKGNFPGRFSGRQFSNSRSEMNVSTLELGDSALYLCASSSGTGMRNEQFFGPGTRLTVL.

A note on this clonotype: Given a much more abundant clone one base away, this may be a read error. This chain connects TRBV5-6 to TRBJ2-7; TRBD2 might be the D (7 bases). This CDR3 spans 16 amino acids. CDR1 is SGHDT and CDR2 is YYEEEE in the germline V gene. CDR3 DNA: TGTGCCAGAAGCTTGGGGGGGACGGACAGCTCCTACGAGCAGTACTTC. Its translation: CARSLGGTDSSYEQYF.

CDR3 sequence reads: CASSRGTRDFYEQYF. CDR3 sequence (DNA): TGTGCCAGCAGCCGAGGCACCCGGGACTTCTACGAGCAGTACTTC. V gene TRBV3-1 combines with J gene TRBJ2-7; weak D call: TRBD2 (6 bases). Trimming cost V 4 bases and J 3 bases, with 16 bases left between them. Germline lookup yields CDR1 LGHDT and CDR2 YNNKEL (reference sequence). The CDR3 is 15 residues long.

The chain joins TRBV13 to TRBJ2-7, with D hard to call. V shed 2 bases and J shed 0 bases, with 8 bases lying between them. CDR1 and CDR2 from the germline V gene are PRHDT and FYEKMQ (reference sequence). CDR3 length equals 14 residues. CDR3 protein: CASSLWAVSYEQYF. In DNA, the CDR3 is TGTGCCAGCAGCTTATGGGCAGTCTCCTACGAGCAGTACTTC.

The J gene is TRBJ2-1, the V gene TRBV5-1, with D possibly being TRBD1 (5 bases). Per germline, CDR1 SGHRS and CDR2 YFSETQ. CDR3 length: 13 amino acids. Trimming removed 5 bases at V and 8 bases at J, with 14 bases between. The CDR3 spells CASSPGIGDEQFF. DNA of the CDR3: TGCGCCAGCAGTCCCGGCATAGGGGATGAGCAGTTCTTC.

In its sample, this clonotype was seen a few times. This chain links TRBV6-6 with TRBJ1-1, with 7 bases matching TRBD1. Germline V lookup: CDR1 MNHNY, CDR2 SVGAGI (reference sequence). V shed 9 bases, J shed 5 bases, and the junction held 9 bases outside the gene matches. The CDR3 is 13 residues long. The DNA for the CDR3 is TGTGCCAGTCGAACAGGGGTCGGGACTGAAGCTTTCTTT. This gives the protein CASRTGVGTEAFF.

A few counts support this clonotype. The chain carries TRBV2 and TRBJ2-7, with TRBD2 identical over 12 bases. The CDR3 is 15 residues long. V dropped 6 bases and J dropped 0; count of bases not matched to a gene: 3. Germline CDR1 reads SNHLY; CDR2 reads FYNNEI. The CDR3 reads CASSGLAGSSYEQYF. Written as DNA, the CDR3 is TGTGCCAGCAGCGGACTAGCGGGGAGCTCCTACGAGCAGTACTTC.

The V call is TRBV4-1, the J call TRBJ2-5; possibly TRBD2 for D (6 bases). V shed 4 bases and J shed 4 bases, with 16 bases lying between them. Germline loops: CDR1 MGHRA, CDR2 YSYEKL. CDR3 length equals 15 residues. This chain's CDR3 is CASSPLFLGGETQYF. Written as DNA, the CDR3 is TGCGCCAGCAGCCCCCTCTTCCTCGGGGGAGAGACCCAGTACTTC.